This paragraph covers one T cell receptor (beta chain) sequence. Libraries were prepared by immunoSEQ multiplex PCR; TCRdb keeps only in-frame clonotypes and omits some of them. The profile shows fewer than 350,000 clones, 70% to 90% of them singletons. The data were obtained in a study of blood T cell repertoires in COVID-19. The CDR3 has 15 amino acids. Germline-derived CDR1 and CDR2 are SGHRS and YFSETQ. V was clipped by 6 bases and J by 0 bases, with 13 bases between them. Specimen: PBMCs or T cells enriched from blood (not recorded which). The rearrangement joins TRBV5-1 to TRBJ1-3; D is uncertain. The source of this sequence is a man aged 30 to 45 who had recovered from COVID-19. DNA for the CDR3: TGCGCCAGCACCCAGGACGGGAGCTCTGGAAACACCATATATTTT. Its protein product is CASTQDGSSGNTIYF.